Given below is one TCR beta chain in context. The antigen remains unidentified. The data derive from a study of T-cell memory formation after mild COVID-19. Study outcomes and limitations: The study found balanced CD4/CD8 in clones contracting day 15 to 85 and a CD4+ lean in later expanders. Prior to infection, memory already included some responding clones, suggesting cross-reactive memory joined.

The 5'RACE method, run with constant-segment primers, produced TCR alpha and TCR beta cDNA libraries (carrying sample barcodes and UMIs). TCRdb reprocessed the 5' RACE reads with MiXCR, giving one entry per CDR3 protein. The data hold hundreds of thousands of distinct CDR3 sequences, with about 20% observed a single time. Trimming removed 0 bases from V and 3 bases from J, with 15 bases in between. This CDR3 is built from 16 residues. CDR1 and CDR2 (germline): MNHEY, SMNVEV (reference sequence). The receptor's source is an adult woman who had mild COVID-19 (a few samples of this study predate the infection). Cell type and time point are not known. The source material was PBMCs or a T cell subset sorted from them (not recorded which). The chain carries TRBV27 and TRBJ2-7; weak D call: TRBD1 (6 bases). For the CDR3, the DNA is TGTGCCAGCAGTTTATCGAGTTATGGACAGTACTACGAGCAGTACTTC. Its translation: CASSLSSYGQYYEQYF.